The clone carrying this T cell receptor beta chain was detected only a few times. The target antigen is unknown. The sample comes from a study of blood T cells in healthy people across ages. Whole-study findings and limits: Long-lived donors carried more naive CD4+ cells and greater diversity than aged donors.

V trimming: 4 bases; J trimming: 1 base; junction bases outside the gene matches: 3. There are 15 residues in the CDR3. Alongside a J-beta primer mix, a sample-barcoded 5' primer served in a second PCR lasting about 6 to 12 cycles. TCRdb reprocessed the 5' RACE reads with MiXCR, giving one entry per CDR3 protein. The sample gives some 1.5 million distinct CDR3 sequences, under 30% of which show up once; about 7.7% is in the top ten. V and J are TRBV12-3 or TRBV12-4 and TRBJ1-5, with 8 bases fitting TRBD1. Sequences were obtained from blood. This sequence originates from a woman aged 25 to 39 in good health. The CDR3 region is CASSSRDRSNQPQHF. In DNA, the CDR3 is TGTGCCAGCAGTTCGCGGGACAGGAGCAATCAGCCCCAGCATTTT.